The 24 T cell receptor beta chains presented below share a single source sample, sequenced in a study of shared clonotypes between healthy human individuals. This table comes from immunoSEQ multiplex PCR, and its TCRdb copy is limited to in-frame clones, with some not included. The sample consists of approximately 2.1 million clones, approximately 95% of them appearing once. The sample consisted of naive CD4+ T cells from PBMCs. As to subset: CD45RA+ positively selected. The source is a man between 18 and 35 years old in good health. Some clones in this sample may be carry-over from other donors' samples.

The rearrangement uses TRBV2 and TRBJ1-5, with D unclear. Germline V lookup: CDR1 SNHLY, CDR2 FYNNEI. V was cut by 6 bases and J by 6 bases, with 9 bases left in between. The CDR3 has 12 residues. For the CDR3, the DNA is TGTGCCAGCAGGGAGGGAGGTCAGCCCCAGCATTTT. Translating gives CASREGGQPQHF.

This rearrangement joins TRBV19 to TRBJ1-1, with a tentative D call TRBD1 (6 bases). Germline-derived CDR1 and CDR2 are LNHDA and SQIVND (reference sequence). The CDR3 consists of 17 residues. The V and J ends lost 3 bases and 1 base respectively, with 18 bases between them. The CDR3 reads CASSIGPQVRGNTEAFF. The CDR3 DNA is TGTGCCAGTAGTATCGGCCCACAGGTCAGGGGGAACACTGAAGCTTTCTTT.

The CDR3 protein is CASSEGGQGILDGYTF. The CDR3 coding sequence is TGTGCCAGCAGTGAAGGGGGACAGGGGATTTTGGATGGCTACACCTTC. This rearrangement joins TRBV6-1 to TRBJ1-2, with 10 positions matching TRBD1. Per the germline V gene, CDR1 is MNHNS and CDR2 is SASEGT. This CDR3 comprises 16 residues. J lost 6 bases, V lost 1 base, and 8 bases had no gene match.

This chain uses TRBV18 with TRBJ2-1, with D possibly TRBD1 on 6 matching bases. Trimming took 3 bases from V and 9 from J, leaving 18 bases between them. Germline V CDR1 and CDR2: KGHSH, LQKENI. The CDR3 has 15 amino acids. Written as DNA, the CDR3 is TGTGCCAGCTCACCGCAATGGACAGATCGGAGTGAGCAGTTCTTC. This encodes CASSPQWTDRSEQFF.

The rearrangement links TRBV5-4 to TRBJ1-2; 8 bases align to TRBD1. V was pared by 4 bases and J by 2 bases, with 4 bases of the junction left unmatched. This CDR3 is built from 14 residues. CDR1 is SGHNT and CDR2 is YYREEE in the germline V gene (reference sequence). DNA for the CDR3: TGTGCCAGCAGCGGCAGACAGGGGAACTATGGCTACACCTTC. This encodes CASSGRQGNYGYTF.

The chain carries TRBV27 and TRBJ1-5; no clear D. CDR1 is MNHEY, CDR2 SMNVEV, per germline (reference sequence). This CDR3 has 14 residues. V shed 2 bases and J shed 6 bases, with 11 bases lying between them. Here the CDR3 DNA reads TGTGCCAGCAGTTTAAGGGTGTCGAGTCAGCCCCAGCATTTT. This translates into CASSLRVSSQPQHF.

The V and J genes are TRBV7-2 and TRBJ2-2; possibly TRBD2 for D (6 bases). Trimming took off 1 base at V and 6 bases at J, with 15 bases between the two ends. Germline assignment: CDR1 SGHTA and CDR2 FQGNSA. The CDR3 runs 16 residues. DNA for the CDR3: TGTGCCAGCAGCTTAGGGAGGGCCCCGGGCGCCGGGGAGCTGTTTTTT. Translation gives CASSLGRAPGAGELFF.

Remarks on this clone: One end of the junction does not line up with germline, which may come from a read error. The V call is TRBV28, the J call TRBJ1-4, with D maybe TRBD1 (5 bases). In germline, CDR1 is MDHEN, CDR2 SYDVKM. CDR3 length equals 14 residues. CDR3 in amino acids: CASSLLRGDEKLFF. The CDR3 DNA reads TGTGCCAGCAGCTTATTAAGGGGCGATGAAAAACTGTTTTTT.

About this clone itself: Other nucleotide sequences from this sample produce the same CDR3. This chain joins TRBV5-1 and TRBJ1-1; D is unresolved. V dropped 2 bases and J dropped 4 bases, with 12 bases sitting between them. This CDR3 spans 14 amino acids. CDR1 SGHRS and CDR2 YFSETQ come from the germline V gene. CDR3 region: CASSFTPRATEAFF. CDR3 sequence (DNA): TGCGCCAGCAGCTTTACCCCCCGGGCCACTGAAGCTTTCTTT.

This rearrangement joins TRBV5-6 to TRBJ2-1, with D hard to call. The germline V gene has CDR1 SGHDT and CDR2 YYEEEE. CDR3 size: 15 residues. The germline V and J ends were trimmed by 2 bases and 0 bases, with 9 bases remaining between them. CDR3 protein: CASSLGSYSYNEQFF. Written as DNA, the CDR3 is TGTGCCAGCAGCTTAGGGTCCTACTCCTACAATGAGCAGTTCTTC.

The CDR3 reads CASSQDWGGEPQHF. The CDR3 coding sequence is TGTGCCAGCAGCCAAGATTGGGGGGGGGAGCCCCAGCATTTT. The chain combines TRBV4-2 with TRBJ1-5; tentative D call: TRBD1 (5 bases). Deletions cut 0 bases from V and 8 bases from J, with 11 bases between. The V gene's germline CDR1 is LGHNA and CDR2 YNFKEQ. The CDR3 contains 14 residues.

In nucleotides, the CDR3 is TGTGCCAGCAGTTTAAGCAGGGCCAAGAAACCCTCTGGAGGCTACACCTTC. It yields the protein CASSLSRAKKPSGGYTF. The chain is built from TRBV27 and TRBJ1-2; D perhaps matches TRBD1 (5 bases). Germline V gives CDR1 MNHEY, CDR2 SMNVEV (reference sequence). Trimming removed 2 bases at V and 8 bases at J, with 24 bases between. The length of the CDR3 is 17 residues.

This clone has more than one count but fewer than ten. The gene calls are TRBV7-2 and TRBJ2-5, with TRBD2 matching 15 bases. Germline V gene data show CDR1 as SGHTA and CDR2 as FQGNSA. J lost 2 bases, V lost 5 bases, and 6 bases had no gene match. The CDR3 has 17 amino acids. CDR3 DNA sequence: TGTGCCAGCAGCCCCCGGACTAGCGGGAGGGGGCAAGAGACCCAGTACTTC. This translates into CASSPRTSGRGQETQYF.

The table lists this clone with a count of one. Other DNA sequences of this sample code for an identical CDR3. The chain is built from TRBV5-1 and TRBJ2-5; D may be TRBD2 (6 bases). The CDR3 covers 13 residues. Germline values: CDR1 SGHRS, CDR2 YFSETQ. V gave up 1 base and J gave up 3 bases, with 7 bases separating them. In nucleotides, the CDR3 is TGCGCCAGCAGCTTGCCGGGGGAAGAGACCCAGTACTTC. Protein sequence: CASSLPGEETQYF. The full variable domain, its missing parts supplied by reference TRBV5-1 and TRBJ2-5, is KAGVTQTPRYLIKTRGQQVTLSCSPISGHRSVSWYQQTPGQGLQFLFEYFSETQRNKGNFPGRFSGRQFSNSRSEMNVSTLELGDSALYLCASSLPGEETQYFGPGTRLLVL.

Regarding this clone: In the same sample, other DNA sequences code for this CDR3. This chain links TRBV5-1 with TRBJ2-7; 7 bases are a match to TRBD1. V dropped 1 base and J dropped 2; count of bases not matched to a gene: 3. Germline V CDR1 and CDR2: SGHRS, YFSETQ. CDR3 length equals 14 residues. The CDR3 bases are TGCGCCAGCAGCTTGACAGGGGATGCCTACGAGCAGTACTTC. As protein: CASSLTGDAYEQYF.

This sequence joins TRBV19 and TRBJ2-7; perhaps TRBD1 as D (6 bases). V was pared by 5 bases and J by 0 bases, with 11 bases between. The CDR3 extends over 14 amino acids. Germline lookup yields CDR1 LNHDA and CDR2 SQIVND (reference sequence). The CDR3 is CASSFQGSSYEQYF. The CDR3 DNA sequence: TGTGCCAGTAGTTTTCAGGGGAGCTCCTACGAGCAGTACTTC.

This chain connects TRBV10-3 to TRBJ1-2; perhaps TRBD1 as D (5 bases). The CDR3 runs 14 residues. Trimming stripped 5 bases from V and 5 bases from J, with 15 bases between. Germline V gene sequence: CDR1 ENHRY, CDR2 SYGVKD. The DNA for the CDR3 is TGTGCCATCAGTTCTATAGGTGGGGGTTATGGCTACACCTTC. Protein: CAISSIGGGYGYTF.

The V and J genes are TRBV28 and TRBJ2-4; no clear D gene. In germline, CDR1 is MDHEN, CDR2 SYDVKM. Trimming removed 6 bases from V and 11 bases from J, with 14 bases in between. The CDR3 runs 12 residues. This CDR3 is CASSLTVGFQYF. CDR3 DNA sequence: TGTGCCAGCAGCCTAACGGTCGGGTTTCAGTACTTC.

This chain links TRBV10-2 with TRBJ1-2; weak D call: TRBD1 (6 bases). The CDR3 spans 15 residues. V was shortened by 0 bases and J by 5 bases, with 13 bases between the two germline ends. In germline, CDR1 is WSHSY, CDR2 SAAADI. The CDR3 coding sequence is TGCGCCAGCAGTGAGTCAAGCGGGACATTATATGGCTACACCTTC. The encoded protein is CASSESSGTLYGYTF.

The chain carries TRBV25-1 and TRBJ2-1; TRBD2 aligns across 8 bases. CDR1 MGHDK and CDR2 SYGVNS come from the germline V gene. This CDR3 has 17 residues. V gave up 9 bases and J gave up 1 base; unmatched junction bases: 14. CDR3 bases: TGTGCCAGGACATCGCGGGAGGTCCCGGATTCCTACAATGAGCAGTTCTTC. Protein sequence: CARTSREVPDSYNEQFF.

This chain connects TRBV7-2 to TRBJ2-1, with 9 bases fitting TRBD1. V shed 4 bases and J 2 bases; nucleotides not matched to a gene: 3. The CDR3 extends over 15 amino acids. Germline V gives CDR1 SGHTA, CDR2 FQGNSA. CDR3 bases: TGTGCCAGCAGCTCGGGACAGGGAACCTACAATGAGCAGTTCTTC. It codes for CASSSGQGTYNEQFF.

The CDR3 here is CASSSHQTGGGYGYTF. CDR3 nucleotides: TGCGCCAGCAGCTCCCACCAGACAGGGGGCGGCTATGGCTACACCTTC. This rearrangement joins TRBV5-1 to TRBJ1-2; 10 positions match TRBD1. CDR3 size: 16 residues. V dropped 3 bases and J dropped 4; count of bases not matched to a gene: 9. The germline CDR1 and CDR2 sequences are SGHRS and YFSETQ.

J is TRBJ2-3 and V is TRBV20-1, with TRBD1 as a possible D gene (6 bases). This CDR3 is built from 11 residues. V gave up 5 bases and J gave up 9 bases, with 12 bases separating them. From germline, CDR1 is DFQATT and CDR2 SNEGSKA (reference sequence). DNA of the CDR3: TGCAGTGCTCGTCGGGACAACACGCAGTATTTT. It is translated as CSARRDNTQYF.

This clone was counted a few times. The V and J genes are TRBV27 and TRBJ1-5; D is unclear. V gave up 5 bases and J gave up 2 bases, with 13 bases separating them. The CDR3 is made up of 15 amino acids. Germline V gene lookup returns CDR1 MNHEY and CDR2 SMNVEV (reference sequence). CDR3 in amino acids: CASSASGEGNQPQHF. Here the CDR3 DNA reads TGTGCCAGCAGTGCATCGGGAGAGGGCAATCAGCCCCAGCATTTT.